Listed here is a single TCR beta chain. These data are taken from a study of blood T cell repertoires in COVID-19. Study details: The samples span acute and convalescent COVID-19 from the United States, Italy and Spain. T cells, B-cell-depleted T cells, or PBMCs supplied cDNA or gDNA.

The CDR3 runs to 15 residues. Trimming removed 2 bases from V and 10 bases from J, with 15 bases in between. The V gene's germline CDR1 is MGHRA and CDR2 YSYEKL. In the original workflow: Amplified reference gene primers provided the basis for estimating nucleated cell counts. Sequenced by immunoSEQ multiplex PCR; TCRdb stores in-frame clones only, minus some. That table gives V, J and clone size, and the DNA gave D and trimming. The sample lists about 300,000 clones; roughly 89% were seen once. The rearrangement uses TRBV4-1 and TRBJ1-6; D gene ambiguous. This clonotype originated in a woman between 45 and 65 years old who had been exposed to COVID-19. The material sequenced was PBMCs or T cells enriched from blood (not recorded which). The chain's CDR3 is CASSQILISSSPLHF. DNA for the CDR3: TGCGCCAGCAGCCAAATCTTAATTTCTTCCTCACCCCTCCACTTT.